Listed below are T cell receptor beta chains from one sample, sequenced in a study of OX40 agonist ivuxolimab in advanced cancers. Repertoires were generated with immunoSEQ multiplex PCR, while TCRdb's copy carries only in-frame clones and drops some. The sample lists about 99,000 clones; over 75% were seen once. Here the sequenced sample was CD4+ or CD8+ T cells sorted from blood, taken in a trial of the OX40 agonist ivuxolimab. The receptors were sampled from an adult with an advanced solid tumor such as melanoma, head and neck, liver or kidney cancer. Both conserved end residues are part of each CDR3. Each record gives: V gene, J gene, D gene, clone size, CDR3 protein, CDR3 DNA. D genes are given only for firm matches. Size values are once, few and many counts, or a class for expanded clones, and some rows have none.

TRBV7-2	TRBJ2-1	NA	NA	CASSLGGTHNEQFF	TGTGCCAGCAGCCTTGGAGGGACACACAATGAGCAGTTCTTC
TRBV4-3	TRBJ2-7	TRBD2	NA	CASSRDLAGGAYEQYF	TGCGCCAGCAGCCGGGATCTAGCGGGAGGGGCCTACGAGCAGTACTTC
TRBV6-1	TRBJ1-2	NA	NA	CASRHGYTF	TGTGCCAGCAGGCATGGCTACACCTTC
TRBV5-4	TRBJ2-7	TRBD2	NA	CASSLGSGSLYEQYF	TGTGCCAGCAGCTTGGGTAGCGGGAGTCTCTACGAGCAGTACTTC
TRBV7-9	TRBJ2-3	NA	once	CASSSPGLGTTDTQYF	TGTGCCAGCAGCTCACCGGGTTTAGGCACAACAGATACGCAGTATTTT
TRBV7-2	TRBJ2-1	NA	NA	CASSQQVRYNEQFF	TGTGCCAGCAGCCAACAGGTGCGCTACAATGAGCAGTTCTTC
TRBV9	TRBJ2-2	NA	NA	CASKGQNTGELFF	TGTGCCAGCAAAGGACAAAACACCGGGGAGCTGTTTTTT
TRBV2	TRBJ2-2	NA	NA	CASRINSANTGELFF	TGTGCCAGCAGGATTAACAGCGCGAACACCGGGGAGCTGTTTTTT
TRBV5-1	TRBJ1-2	TRBD1	NA	CASSLDLRTGSLNGYTF	TGCGCCAGCAGCTTGGACCTCCGGACAGGGTCCCTTAATGGCTACACCTTC
TRBV15	TRBJ2-5	TRBD2	NA	CATSRDRASGRGETQYF	TGTGCCACCAGCAGAGATAGGGCTAGCGGGAGGGGGGAGACCCAGTACTTC
TRBV6-6	TRBJ1-4	NA	NA	CASSSGGLDEKLFF	TGTGCCAGCAGTTCCGGGGGGCTGGATGAAAAACTGTTTTTT
TRBV20-1	TRBJ2-4	NA	once	CSARDLGPQYF	TGCAGTGCTAGAGATCTGGGACCCCAGTACTTC
TRBV6-5	TRBJ2-2	NA	NA	CASIAGPNTGELFF	TGTGCCAGCATTGCGGGCCCGAACACCGGGGAGCTGTTTTTT
TRBV7-2	TRBJ2-5	TRBD2	NA	CASSLGDSSGGYTQYF	TGTGCCAGCAGCTTAGGGGATTCAAGCGGGGGTTACACCCAGTACTTC
TRBV6-6	TRBJ1-4	TRBD1	once	CASSYSAGGGEKLFF	TGTGCCAGCAGTTACTCGGCAGGGGGGGGTGAAAAACTGTTTTTT
TRBV5-1	TRBJ2-7	TRBD1	NA	CASSSVPGQKQDSYEQYF	TGCGCCAGCAGCTCAGTCCCGGGACAGAAACAAGACTCCTACGAGCAGTACTTC
TRBV6-1	TRBJ1-5	NA	NA	CASSLGRNQPQHF	TGTGCCAGCAGCCTCGGCCGGAATCAGCCCCAGCATTTT
TRBV19	TRBJ2-7	TRBD1	NA	CASSTYRGVSYEQYF	TGTGCCAGTAGTACTTACAGGGGGGTCTCCTACGAGCAGTACTTC
TRBV19	TRBJ1-3	NA	once	CASSTGFGNTIYF	TGTGCCAGTAGCACAGGGTTTGGAAACACCATATATTTT
TRBV5-4	TRBJ2-5	TRBD1	NA	CASSLGDRVVETQYF	TGTGCCAGCAGCTTGGGGGACAGGGTGGTGGAGACCCAGTACTTC
TRBV5-1	TRBJ1-1	NA	NA	CASSLDQRTNTEAFF	TGCGCCAGCAGCTTGGATCAGAGGACGAACACTGAAGCTTTCTTT
TRBV7-2	TRBJ1-6	TRBD1	NA	CASSPGTGSISSPLHF	TGTGCCAGCAGCCCCGGGACAGGGAGCATAAGTTCACCCCTCCACTTT
TRBV9	TRBJ2-7	TRBD1	once	CASSQFRQGAYEQYF	TGTGCCAGCAGCCAGTTTCGACAGGGGGCCTACGAGCAGTACTTC
TRBV2	TRBJ2-1	NA	NA	CASRSRNVGNEQFF	TGTGCCAGCAGGAGTAGGAACGTGGGTAATGAGCAGTTCTTC
TRBV5-4	TRBJ2-7	TRBD1	NA	CASSFGQGASYEQYF	TGTGCCAGCAGCTTCGGACAGGGGGCGTCCTACGAGCAGTACTTC
TRBV5-6	TRBJ2-6	NA	NA	CASSLSYSGANVLTF	TGTGCCAGCAGCTTGTCGTACTCTGGGGCCAACGTCCTGACTTTC